The 30 T cell receptor beta chains in this list originate from one sample, sequenced in a study of T cell repertoires in cytomegalovirus infection. Their specific antigens are unknown. TCRdb redid the calling of the reads with MiXCR, one entry per CDR3 protein. Of a few hundred thousand distinct CDR3 sequences in the sample, 30% to 40% were seen once. The source material was cultured PBMCs, sampled from culture after CMV antigen stimulation. Receptors originate from a human donor in good health (CMV status not recorded). Some clones in this sample may be carry-over from other donors' samples.

Points on this clonotype: Given a much more abundant clone one base away, this may be a read error. The DNA for the CDR3 is TGTGCCAGCAGCTTAGAGTTGAGCGGGGAGCTGGTTTTT. It translates to CASSLELSGELVF. V is TRBV7-9 and J is TRBJ2-2, with 7 bases matching TRBD2. Germline V lookup: CDR1 SEHNR, CDR2 FQNEAQ (reference sequence). This CDR3 is built from 13 residues.

The chain recombines TRBV6-2 or TRBV6-3 with TRBJ2-1; either TRBD1 or TRBD2 may fit D (5 bases each). This CDR3 has 14 amino acids. Per germline, CDR1 MNHEY and CDR2 SVGEGT. Trimming stripped 10 bases from V and 5 bases from J, with 18 bases between. CDR3 nucleotides: TGTGCCACCACTCCAGGGAGCAGTAACAATGAGCAGTTCTTC. It encodes CATTPGSSNNEQFF.

CDR3 DNA sequence: TGCGCCAGCAGCTCAGACGGGGGCGGGACCCCCTATGGCTACACCTTC. This gives the protein CASSSDGGGTPYGYTF. The rearrangement uses TRBV4-3 and TRBJ1-2, with D maybe TRBD1 (6 bases). The CDR3 totals 16 residues. V lost 5 bases and J 4 bases, leaving 20 bases between the germline ends. Per the germline V gene, CDR1 is LGHNA and CDR2 is YSLEER.

This clonotype was picked up a small number of times. This chain joins TRBV6-2 or TRBV6-3 and TRBJ2-5, with 15 bases that match TRBD2. The CDR3 is 15 amino acids. The J segment lost 5 bases and the V segment lost 5 bases, leaving 3 bases of the junction unmatched. Per the germline V gene, CDR1 is MNHEY and CDR2 is SVGEGT. CDR3 amino acids: CASSDGTSGRETQYF. Written as DNA, the CDR3 is TGTGCCAGCAGTGACGGGACTAGCGGGAGGGAGACCCAGTACTTC.

The chain links TRBV5-4 to TRBJ2-7, with D possibly matching TRBD2 (6 bases). Germline V gene lookup returns CDR1 SGHNT and CDR2 YYREEE (reference sequence). V lost 1 base and J 3 bases, leaving 11 bases between the germline ends. The CDR3 is 14 residues long. CDR3 protein: CASSLRTNSYEQYF. The DNA of the CDR3 is TGTGCCAGCAGCTTGAGGACTAATAGCTACGAGCAGTACTTC.

A few counts support this clonotype. The gene calls are TRBV19 and TRBJ1-6, with no clear D. Germline lookup yields CDR1 LNHDA and CDR2 SQIVND (reference sequence). This CDR3 is built from 13 residues. The germline V and J ends were trimmed by 4 bases and 7 bases, with 8 bases remaining between them. The CDR3 DNA reads TGTGCCAGTAGTACGCAAAAGAATTCACCCCTCCACTTT. Translating gives CASSTQKNSPLHF.

V and J are TRBV11-2 and TRBJ2-7; D is unclear. V was trimmed by 4 bases and J by 3 bases, leaving 25 bases between them. There are 18 residues in the CDR3. Germline assignment: CDR1 SGHAT and CDR2 FQNNGV. The CDR3 sequence: CASSSKPPPVGEHYEQYV. The CDR3 DNA reads as TGTGCCAGCAGCTCAAAGCCCCCCCCCGTTGGAGAACACTACGAGCAGTACGTC.

The rearrangement uses TRBV7-6 and TRBJ2-2; either TRBD1 or TRBD2 may fit D (5 bases each). Trimming took off 2 bases at V and 10 bases at J, with 26 bases between the two ends. Per germline, CDR1 SGHVS and CDR2 FNYEAQ. The CDR3 is made up of 18 amino acids. The CDR3, as DNA: TGTGCCAGCAGCTTATCCCGACTTGGATCCTCTGGGGGAGTGGAGCTGTTTTTT. Encoded protein: CASSLSRLGSSGGVELFF.

Ten or more counts support this clonotype. CDR3 loop: CASSLPNAGRGYTF. The CDR3 DNA reads TGTGCCAGCAGCTTACCGAATGCAGGGCGCGGCTACACCTTC. This sequence joins TRBV7-2 and TRBJ1-2, with D possibly matching TRBD1 (5 bases). There are 14 residues in the CDR3. The ends were cut back, 2 bases at V and 8 bases at J, with 15 bases in the middle. The V gene's germline CDR1 is SGHTA and CDR2 FQGNSA.

In its sample, this clonotype was seen a few times. The J gene is TRBJ1-1, the V gene TRBV11-2; D is undetermined. Germline-derived CDR1 and CDR2 are SGHAT and FQNNGV. The V end lost 3 bases, the J end lost 2 bases, and 16 bases lay between the germline ends. CDR3 length equals 16 residues. The CDR3: CASSLPSLLGNTEAFF. The CDR3 coding sequence is TGTGCCAGCAGCTTGCCTAGTCTGTTGGGAAACACTGAAGCTTTCTTT. Combining the CDR3 with reference TRBV11-2 and TRBJ1-1 gives the whole variable domain EAGVAQSPRYKIIEKRQSVAFWCNPISGHATLYWYQQILGQGPKLLIQFQNNGVVDDSQLPKDRFSAERLKGVDSTLKIQPAKLEDSAVYLCASSLPSLLGNTEAFFGQGTRLTVV.

This rearrangement joins TRBV10-3 to TRBJ2-5; 9 bases line up with TRBD2. Trimming at V came to 0 bases and at J to 1 base, leaving 0 bases not matched to a gene. This CDR3 spans 15 amino acids. Germline V CDR1 and CDR2: ENHRY, SYGVKD. CDR3: CAISESTSGQETQYF. The DNA for the CDR3 is TGTGCCATCAGTGAGTCGACTAGCGGCCAAGAGACCCAGTACTTC.

The V call is TRBV28, the J call TRBJ2-1; the match to TRBD2 covers 14 bases. This CDR3 contains 16 residues. The germline gives CDR1 MDHEN, CDR2 SYDVKM. The junction had 4 bases not matched to a gene; V was cut back by 1 base and J by 8 bases. The CDR3 DNA sequence: TGTGCCAGCAGTTTATCCAGGACTAGCGGGAGGTATGAGCAGTTCTTC. It is translated as CASSLSRTSGRYEQFF.

The count of this clonotype is one. The CDR3 sequence: CASSGLAGGWDTQYF. The CDR3 DNA reads TGCGCCAGCAGCGGACTAGCGGGAGGATGGGATACGCAGTATTTT. The chain carries TRBV5-1 and TRBJ2-3, with TRBD2 identical over 14 bases. V gave up 4 bases and J gave up 6 bases; unmatched junction bases: 4. The germline V gene has CDR1 SGHRS and CDR2 YFSETQ. The CDR3 is 15 amino acids.

A word on this clonotype: A much larger clonotype is one base distant, so this may be a read error. This CDR3 is CASSLARLTGNTIYF. DNA for the CDR3: TGTGCCAGCAGCTTAGCCAGGTTGACTGGAAACACCATATATTTT. V is TRBV7-9 and J is TRBJ1-3; D gene ambiguous. The V end was cut by 0 bases, the J end by 2 bases, with 8 bases between. This CDR3 is 15 amino acids long. Germline lookup yields CDR1 SEHNR and CDR2 FQNEAQ (reference sequence). The full variable domain, in which reference TRBV7-9 and TRBJ1-3 provide the parts outside the CDR3, is DTGVSQNPRHKITKRGQNVTFRCDPISEHNRLYWYRQTLGQGPEFLTYFQNEAQLEKSRLLSDRFSAERPKGSFSTLEIQRTEQGDSAMYLCASSLARLTGNTIYFGEGSWLTVV.

The rearrangement uses TRBV7-9 and TRBJ2-7; 8 bases agree with TRBD2. This CDR3 has 16 residues. With V trimmed by 5 bases and J by 3 bases, 12 bases remained unmatched. The germline CDR1 and CDR2 sequences are SEHNR and FQNEAQ (reference sequence). The CDR3 reads CASSPPGRGARYEQYF. The CDR3 DNA reads as TGTGCCAGCAGCCCACCGGGGCGGGGGGCTCGCTACGAGCAGTACTTC.

This clonotype occurred many times. The chain joins TRBV7-2 to TRBJ1-5, with no clear D. The V gene's germline CDR1 is SGHTA and CDR2 FQGNSA. The V and J ends lost 1 base and 4 bases respectively, with 11 bases between them. This CDR3 contains 15 residues. The CDR3 spells CASSLGTGNNQPQHF. Written as DNA, the CDR3 is TGTGCCAGCAGCTTAGGTACGGGAAATAATCAGCCCCAGCATTTT.

The V and J genes are TRBV27 and TRBJ2-7, with 10 nucleotides matching TRBD2. Germline CDR1 is MNHEY and CDR2 is SMNVEV (reference sequence). The junction had 8 bases not matched to a gene; V was cut back by 5 bases and J by 7 bases. The CDR3 contains 14 residues. The CDR3 protein is CASSLLAGDGEQYV. The CDR3 coding sequence is TGTGCCAGCAGTCTCCTAGCGGGAGATGGAGAGCAGTACGTC.

The V call is TRBV29-1, the J call TRBJ2-3, with TRBD2 matching over 7 bases. This CDR3 has 14 amino acids. Trimming took 7 bases from V and 3 from J; bases not matched to a gene: 10. The germline V gene has CDR1 SQVTM and CDR2 ANQGSEA. CDR3: CSAEIGGRTDTQYF. The CDR3 bases are TGCAGCGCCGAAATAGGCGGGAGAACAGATACGCAGTATTTT.

This clonotype was counted between two and nine times. CDR3 nucleotides: TGTGCCAGCAGCGAACCGGGACTTTACACCGGGGAGCTGTTTTTT. Amino acids: CASSEPGLYTGELFF. This rearrangement joins TRBV11-3 to TRBJ2-2; D perhaps matches TRBD2 (6 bases). The germline V gene encodes CDR1 SGHNT and CDR2 YENEEA. Trimming shortened V by 5 bases and J by 3 bases, and 13 bases separated the two germline ends. The CDR3 runs 15 residues.

This clonotype was observed a handful of times. This chain uses TRBV6-2 or TRBV6-3 with TRBJ2-2; D is ambiguous. V shed 5 bases and J shed 0 bases, with 16 bases lying between them. Germline V CDR1 and CDR2: MNHEY, SVGEGT. This CDR3 is built from 17 residues. The CDR3 sequence is CASSPLYRRTNTGELFF. In DNA form, the CDR3 reads TGTGCCAGCAGTCCTCTTTACCGCAGGACGAACACCGGGGAGCTGTTTTTT.

In its sample, this clonotype was seen many times. This sequence joins TRBV7-2 and TRBJ2-7, with 9 bases aligning to TRBD1. From germline, CDR1 is SGHTA and CDR2 FQGNSA. The CDR3 has 14 amino acids. V lost 4 bases and J lost 7; bases outside the gene matches: 8. The CDR3 DNA follows: TGTGCCAGCAGCTCCGGGACAGGGATAGGGGAGCAGTACTTC. Translation gives CASSSGTGIGEQYF.

This chain links TRBV6-5 with TRBJ2-3; TRBD2 might be the D (6 bases). Germline CDR1 is MNHEY and CDR2 is SVGAGI. The CDR3 loop spans 20 amino acids. Between the trimmed V and J ends, which lost 0 bases and 1 base, there was a span of 23 bases. This chain's CDR3 is CASSYSYPELLRDRTDTQYF. In DNA, the CDR3 is TGTGCCAGCAGTTACTCATACCCCGAACTTTTGCGGGACCGCACAGATACGCAGTATTTT.

DNA for the CDR3: TGTGCCAGCAGTTGGGGGGTTCAGGGGAATTCACCCCTCCACTTT. Its translation is CASSWGVQGNSPLHF. The chain combines TRBV6-6 with TRBJ1-6, with D possibly matching TRBD1 (6 bases). The CDR3 extends over 15 amino acids. The V end lost 4 bases, the J end lost 7 bases, and 14 bases lay between the germline ends. The germline gives CDR1 MNHNY, CDR2 SVGAGI (reference sequence).

This clonotype was observed a few times. The V and J genes are TRBV6-2 or TRBV6-3 and TRBJ1-5; D is uncertain. The CDR3 sequence is 21 residues long. The germline V gene has CDR1 MNHEY and CDR2 SVGEGT. Trimming stripped 0 bases from V and 0 bases from J, with 24 bases between. CDR3 protein: CASSYSIGKWGETYSNQPQHF. Written as DNA, the CDR3 is TGTGCCAGCAGTTACTCGATCGGGAAATGGGGTGAGACTTATAGCAATCAGCCCCAGCATTTT.

Many counts were recorded for this clonotype. This chain connects TRBV7-8 to TRBJ2-7; the match to TRBD2 covers 12 bases. The CDR3 has 16 residues. V lost 5 bases, J lost 6 bases, and 11 bases stayed unmatched. Germline CDR1 is SGHVS and CDR2 is FQNEAQ. The CDR3 reads CASSQRLAGEGSEQYF. The DNA of the CDR3 is TGTGCCAGCAGCCAACGACTAGCGGGAGAAGGGTCCGAGCAGTACTTC.

The chain employs TRBV14 and TRBJ2-2; D unresolved. This CDR3 region has 14 residues. Germline V gene sequence: CDR1 SGHDN, CDR2 FVKESK. V lost 5 bases and J lost 3, with 10 bases in between. The CDR3 DNA reads as TGTGCCAGCAGCAACCACGGAGACACCGGGGAGCTGTTTTTT. Protein: CASSNHGDTGELFF.

This clonotype has a handful of counts. J is TRBJ1-1 and V is TRBV9; the D gene is possibly TRBD1 (6 bases). Germline CDR1 reads SGDLS; CDR2 reads YYNGEE. The CDR3 sequence is 16 residues long. The germline V and J ends were trimmed by 3 bases and 5 bases, with 20 bases remaining between them. In DNA form, the CDR3 reads TGTGCCAGCAGCGAAGATAACGGGGGCGCAAAGACTGAAGCTTTCTTT. It yields the protein CASSEDNGGAKTEAFF.

This chain uses TRBV20-1 with TRBJ2-3; 7 bases agree with TRBD1. CDR1 and CDR2 from the germline V gene are DFQATT and SNEGSKA (reference sequence). V lost 4 bases, J lost 4 bases, and 11 bases stayed unmatched. The CDR3 extends over 15 amino acids. The CDR3 protein is CSAIEKGGASDTQYF. CDR3 nucleotides: TGCAGTGCTATCGAGAAAGGGGGCGCCTCAGATACGCAGTATTTT.

This sequence joins TRBV19 and TRBJ2-2; no firm D call. This CDR3 is built from 15 residues. In germline, CDR1 is LNHDA, CDR2 SQIVND (reference sequence). Between the trimmed V and J ends, which lost 3 bases and 7 bases, there was a span of 15 bases. The CDR3 nucleotides are TGTGCCAGTAGTATTCTGCGACTCGGTGGCGGGGAGCTGTTTTTT. This translates into CASSILRLGGGELFF.

This clonotype has a handful of counts. This chain connects TRBV24-1 to TRBJ2-1, with 11 bases identical to TRBD2. The CDR3 is made up of 17 amino acids. V dropped 4 bases and J dropped 0; count of bases not matched to a gene: 4. CDR1 and CDR2 from the germline V gene are KGHDR and SFDVKD. The CDR3 DNA is TGTGCCACCAGTGAGCGGACTAGCGGGTTCTCCTACAATGAGCAGTTCTTC. Protein sequence: CATSERTSGFSYNEQFF.